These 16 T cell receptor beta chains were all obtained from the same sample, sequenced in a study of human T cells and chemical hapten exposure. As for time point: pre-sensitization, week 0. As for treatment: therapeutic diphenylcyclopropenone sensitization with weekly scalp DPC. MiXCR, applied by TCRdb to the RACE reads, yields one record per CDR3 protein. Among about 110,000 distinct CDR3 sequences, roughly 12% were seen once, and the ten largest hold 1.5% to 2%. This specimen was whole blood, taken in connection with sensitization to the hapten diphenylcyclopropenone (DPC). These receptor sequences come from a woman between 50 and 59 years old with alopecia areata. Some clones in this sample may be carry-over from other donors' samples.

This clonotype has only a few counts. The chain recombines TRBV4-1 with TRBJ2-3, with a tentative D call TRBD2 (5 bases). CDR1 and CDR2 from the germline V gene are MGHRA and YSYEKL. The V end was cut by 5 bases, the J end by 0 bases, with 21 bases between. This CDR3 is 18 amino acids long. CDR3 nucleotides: TGCGCCAGCAGCTCCCTATATGGGAGCTTTGCTAGCACAGATACGCAGTATTTT. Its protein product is CASSSLYGSFASTDTQYF.

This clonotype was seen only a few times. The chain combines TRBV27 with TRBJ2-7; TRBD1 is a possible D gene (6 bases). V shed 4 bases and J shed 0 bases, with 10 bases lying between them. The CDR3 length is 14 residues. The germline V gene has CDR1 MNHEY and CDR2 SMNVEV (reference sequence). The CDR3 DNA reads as TGTGCCAGCAGTTCCCAGGGGTCCTCCTACGAGCAGTACTTC. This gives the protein CASSSQGSSYEQYF.

The CDR3 DNA reads TGTGCCAGCACCCTGACAGTTCTCAGCTCTGGGGCCAACGTCCTGACTTTC. This sequence encodes CASTLTVLSSGANVLTF. The gene calls are TRBV28 and TRBJ2-6, with D perhaps TRBD1 (5 bases). This CDR3 is 17 amino acids long. V lost 7 bases to trimming and J lost 0 bases, with 16 bases between them. From germline, CDR1 is MDHEN and CDR2 SYDVKM.

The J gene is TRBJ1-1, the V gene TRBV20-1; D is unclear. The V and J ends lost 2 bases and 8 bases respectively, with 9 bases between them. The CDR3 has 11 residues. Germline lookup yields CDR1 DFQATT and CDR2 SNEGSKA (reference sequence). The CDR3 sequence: CSARTQREAFF. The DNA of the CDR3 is TGCAGTGCTAGAACGCAGCGGGAAGCTTTCTTT.

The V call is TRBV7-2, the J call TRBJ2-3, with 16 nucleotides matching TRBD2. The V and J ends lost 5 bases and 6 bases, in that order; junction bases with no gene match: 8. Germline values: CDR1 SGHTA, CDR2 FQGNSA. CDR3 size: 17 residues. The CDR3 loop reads CASSLGLAGGPKDTQYF. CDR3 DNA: TGTGCCAGCAGCCTGGGACTAGCGGGGGGGCCTAAGGATACGCAGTATTTT.

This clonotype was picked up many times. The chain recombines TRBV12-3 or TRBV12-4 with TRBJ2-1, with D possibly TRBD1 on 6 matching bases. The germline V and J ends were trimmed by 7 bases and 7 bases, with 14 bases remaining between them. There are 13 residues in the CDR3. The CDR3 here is CASTYGQSNEQFF. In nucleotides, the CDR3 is TGTGCCAGCACCTACGGACAGTCGAATGAGCAGTTCTTC.

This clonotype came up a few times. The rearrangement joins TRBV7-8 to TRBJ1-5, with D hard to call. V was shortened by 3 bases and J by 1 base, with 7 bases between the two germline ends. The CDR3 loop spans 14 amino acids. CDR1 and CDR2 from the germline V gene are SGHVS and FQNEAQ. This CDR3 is CASSLAGSNQPQHF. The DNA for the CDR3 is TGTGCCAGCAGCTTGGCGGGGAGCAATCAGCCCCAGCATTTT.

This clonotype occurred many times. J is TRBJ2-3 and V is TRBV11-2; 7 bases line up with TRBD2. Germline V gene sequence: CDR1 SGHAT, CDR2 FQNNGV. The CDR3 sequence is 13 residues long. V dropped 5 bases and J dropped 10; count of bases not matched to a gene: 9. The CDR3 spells CASSGGVTISQYF. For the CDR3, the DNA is TGTGCCAGCAGCGGGGGGGTTACGATTTCGCAGTATTTT.

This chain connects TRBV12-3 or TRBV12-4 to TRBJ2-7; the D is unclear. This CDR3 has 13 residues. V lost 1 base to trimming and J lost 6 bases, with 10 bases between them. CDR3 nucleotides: TGTGCCAGCAGTTTAGTACTGGGGTCCGAGCAGTACTTC. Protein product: CASSLVLGSEQYF.

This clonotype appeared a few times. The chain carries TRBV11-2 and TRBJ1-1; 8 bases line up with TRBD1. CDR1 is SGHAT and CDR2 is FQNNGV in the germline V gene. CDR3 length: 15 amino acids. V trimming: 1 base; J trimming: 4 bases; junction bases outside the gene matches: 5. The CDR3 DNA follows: TGTGCCAGCAGCTTAGCCAGGGGGCGCAGCACTGAAGCTTTCTTT. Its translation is CASSLARGRSTEAFF. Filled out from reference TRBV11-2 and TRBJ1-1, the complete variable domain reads EAGVAQSPRYKIIEKRQSVAFWCNPISGHATLYWYQQILGQGPKLLIQFQNNGVVDDSQLPKDRFSAERLKGVDSTLKIQPAKLEDSAVYLCASSLARGRSTEAFFGQGTRLTVV.

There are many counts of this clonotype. In nucleotides, the CDR3 is TGTGCCAGCAGTGCAGGGTATAAGGGTTCGTACAATGAGCAGTTCTTC. It encodes CASSAGYKGSYNEQFF. The gene calls are TRBV6-4 and TRBJ2-1, with D possibly being TRBD1 (5 bases). Germline loops: CDR1 MRHNA, CDR2 SNTAGT. The CDR3 covers 16 residues. V gave up 4 bases and J gave up 4 bases, with 17 bases separating them.

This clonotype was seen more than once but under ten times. The CDR3 bases are TGCAGTGCTAGAGATGCCGTTGAACTCTTAAACTACGAGCAGTACTTC. Its translation is CSARDAVELLNYEQYF. This rearrangement joins TRBV20-1 to TRBJ2-7; D is uncertain. Germline lookup yields CDR1 DFQATT and CDR2 SNEGSKA (reference sequence). The CDR3 is 16 amino acids. Trimming took 0 bases from V and 3 from J, leaving 18 bases between them.

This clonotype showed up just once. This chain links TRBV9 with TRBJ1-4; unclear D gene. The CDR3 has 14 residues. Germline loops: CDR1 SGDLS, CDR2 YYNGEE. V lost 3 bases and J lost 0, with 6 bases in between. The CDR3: CASSAGSTNEKLFF. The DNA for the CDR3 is TGTGCCAGCAGCGCGGGTTCAACTAATGAAAAACTGTTTTTT. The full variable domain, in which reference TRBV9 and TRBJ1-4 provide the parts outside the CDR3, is DSGVTQTPKHLITATGQRVTLRCSPRSGDLSVYWYQQSLDQGLQFLIQYYNGEERAKGNILERFSAQQFPDLHSELNLSSLELGDSALYFCASSAGSTNEKLFFGSGTQLSVL.

CDR3 bases: TGTGCCAGTACTCCAGCGGGGGGCAGGAACACCGGGGAGCTGTTTTTT. This gives the protein CASTPAGGRNTGELFF. The chain links TRBV7-2 to TRBJ2-2, with 9 bases lining up with TRBD2. Germline V lookup: CDR1 SGHTA, CDR2 FQGNSA. V lost 9 bases and J lost 1; bases outside the gene matches: 9. The CDR3 has 16 amino acids.

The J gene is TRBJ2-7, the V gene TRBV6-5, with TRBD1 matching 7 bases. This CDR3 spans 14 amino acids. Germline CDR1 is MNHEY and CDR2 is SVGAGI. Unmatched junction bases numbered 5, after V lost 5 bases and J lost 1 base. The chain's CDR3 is CASSPGQRSYEQYF. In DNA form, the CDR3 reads TGTGCCAGCAGTCCGGGACAGAGATCCTACGAGCAGTACTTC.

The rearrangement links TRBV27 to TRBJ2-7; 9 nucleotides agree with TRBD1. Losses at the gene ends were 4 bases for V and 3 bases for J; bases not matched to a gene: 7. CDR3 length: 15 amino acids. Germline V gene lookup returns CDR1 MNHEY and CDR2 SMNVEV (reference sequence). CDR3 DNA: TGTGCCAGCAGTTCACCGGACAGGGGCCTCTACGAGCAGTACTTC. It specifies CASSSPDRGLYEQYF.